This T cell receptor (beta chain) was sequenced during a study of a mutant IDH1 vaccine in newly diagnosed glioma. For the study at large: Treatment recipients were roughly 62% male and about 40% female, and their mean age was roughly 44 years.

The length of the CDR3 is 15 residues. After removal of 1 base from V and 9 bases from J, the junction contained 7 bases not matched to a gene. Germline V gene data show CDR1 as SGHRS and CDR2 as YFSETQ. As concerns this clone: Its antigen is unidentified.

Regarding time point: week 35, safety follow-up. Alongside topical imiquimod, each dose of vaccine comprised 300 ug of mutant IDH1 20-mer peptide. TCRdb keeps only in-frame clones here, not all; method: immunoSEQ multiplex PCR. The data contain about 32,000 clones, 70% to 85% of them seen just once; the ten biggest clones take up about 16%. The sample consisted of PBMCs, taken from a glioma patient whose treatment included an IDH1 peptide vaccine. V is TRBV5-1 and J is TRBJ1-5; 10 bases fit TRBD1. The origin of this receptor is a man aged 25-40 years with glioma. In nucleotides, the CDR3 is TGCGCCAGCAGCTTGTTCATTGACAGGGGGCGGCCCCAGCATTTT. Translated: CASSLFIDRGRPQHF.